This T cell receptor beta chain was profiled in a study of early T cells in non-severe SARS-CoV-2 infection. Unique molecular identifier tags were affixed to discrete cDNA molecules. TCRdb reanalysed the 5' RACE reads using MiXCR and keeps one entry per CDR3 protein. The sample has about 33,000 distinct CDR3 sequences, about 5% seen once; the top ten hold 14%. Study observations and caveats: The matching step, a VDJdb search, favored anti-spike CD8 responses and missed private and CD4 specificities.

For this clonotype: Its antigen is undetermined.

The sequence came from an adult who was a healthcare worker with PCR-confirmed SARS-CoV-2 infection or an uninfected control (not recorded which). The specimen sequenced was whole blood.

CDR3 bases: TGCGCCAGCAGTGACCTACAGGGGAAGAAGACCCAGTACTTC. Residues: CASSDLQGKKTQYF. The rearrangement links TRBV10-2 to TRBJ2-5; 7 bases are shared with TRBD1. The CDR3 is 14 amino acids. Unmatched junction bases numbered 7, after V lost 3 bases and J lost 6 bases. Germline assignment: CDR1 WSHSY and CDR2 SAAADI.